The 15 T cell receptor beta chains reported below all come from one sample, sequenced in a study of blood T cell repertoires in COVID-19. The protocol was immunoSEQ multiplex PCR, while the TCRdb copy is restricted to in-frame clones and leaves out a portion. The sample lists 250,000 or so clones, 84% seen once, with about 1.5% in the top ten. The sample taken for sequencing was peripheral blood. These receptor sequences come from a woman aged 40 to 55 who had recovered from COVID-19.

This chain uses TRBV6-4 with TRBJ2-1; 10 nucleotides line up with TRBD2. Germline values: CDR1 MRHNA, CDR2 SNTAGT. V lost 4 bases and J lost 4; bases outside the gene matches: 4. This CDR3 is 15 amino acids long. The CDR3 DNA follows: TGTGCCAGCAGTGGGAGCGGGGGGGATTACAATGAGCAGTTCTTC. Protein product: CASSGSGGDYNEQFF.

This clone was seen only once. The rearrangement links TRBV19 to TRBJ1-5; the match to TRBD1 covers 7 bases. The CDR3 covers 12 residues. In germline, CDR1 is LNHDA, CDR2 SQIVND (reference sequence). With 9 bases clipped from V and 4 bases from J, the junction kept 3 bases outside the gene matches. CDR3 in amino acids: CASRQGNQPQHF. The CDR3 coding sequence is TGTGCCAGCAGACAGGGTAATCAGCCCCAGCATTTT.

This clone was detected once. The chain links TRBV18 to TRBJ2-3, with TRBD2 matching 14 bases. Unmatched junction bases numbered 5, after V lost 5 bases and J lost 1 base. CDR1 is KGHSH and CDR2 is LQKENI in the germline V gene. This CDR3 is 17 amino acids long. The CDR3 DNA reads as TGTGCCAGCTCAAGGACTAGCGGGGGGACGCGCACAGATACGCAGTATTTT. Residues: CASSRTSGGTRTDTQYF.

This clone was picked up one time. The chain has TRBV28 and TRBJ2-7, with 9 bases fitting TRBD1. Germline trimming cut 5 bases from V and 6 bases from J; bases unmatched to any gene: 8. The CDR3 is 14 residues long. Germline values: CDR1 MDHEN, CDR2 SYDVKM. This chain's CDR3 is CASSQPGQGIEQYF. For the CDR3, the DNA is TGTGCCAGCAGTCAGCCGGGACAGGGAATCGAGCAGTACTTC.

J is TRBJ2-3 and V is TRBV9, with D perhaps TRBD2 (7 bases). The germline V gene encodes CDR1 SGDLS and CDR2 YYNGEE. Trimming removed 7 bases from V and 5 bases from J, with 20 bases in between. This CDR3 comprises 15 residues. The chain's CDR3 is CASSRGGPLGDTQYF. Written as DNA, the CDR3 is TGTGCCAGCTCTAGGGGGGGGCCGCTGGGAGATACGCAGTATTTT.

This sequence joins TRBV7-9 and TRBJ1-2, with TRBD1 identical over 9 bases. The CDR3 is made up of 17 amino acids. The trim removed 3 bases at V and 0 bases at J, leaving 8 bases unmatched. Germline V lookup: CDR1 SEHNR, CDR2 FQNEAQ (reference sequence). The CDR3 spells CASSFAGQGDSNYGYTF. The CDR3 coding sequence is TGTGCCAGCAGCTTCGCGGGACAGGGTGATTCTAACTATGGCTACACCTTC.

The chain joins TRBV6-1 to TRBJ1-3; D perhaps matches TRBD1 (5 bases). Trimming cost V 0 bases and J 0 bases, with 12 bases left between them. This CDR3 has 17 amino acids. CDR1 and CDR2 from the germline V gene are MNHNS and SASEGT. This CDR3 is CASSEAGRVASGNTIYF. The CDR3 nucleotides read TGTGCCAGCAGTGAAGCGGGCAGGGTAGCCTCTGGAAACACCATATATTTT.

The sample holds many counts of this clone. V usage is TRBV21-1 and J usage is TRBJ2-1; whether TRBD1, the table's D call, matches the DNA was not checked. TRBV21-1 is a pseudogene segment. This CDR3 is built from 16 residues. CDR3 bases: TGTGCCAGCAGCTTATGGACAGAGAGCTCCTACAATGAGCAGTTCTTC. Translated, it gives CASSLWTESSYNEQFF.

The gene calls are TRBV4-1 and TRBJ2-2, with TRBD2 matching 9 bases. The V segment lost 4 bases and the J segment 9 bases; nucleotides outside the gene matches: 12. Germline V gives CDR1 MGHRA, CDR2 YSYEKL. The CDR3 covers 16 residues. CDR3 coding DNA: TGCGCCAGCAGCCGACCCGGGACTAGCATTAAACGGGAGCTGTTTTTT. This sequence encodes CASSRPGTSIKRELFF.

The V gene is TRBV18, the J gene TRBJ2-7, with unresolved D. V lost 0 bases and J lost 2, with 8 bases in between. CDR3 size: 14 residues. Germline values: CDR1 KGHSH, CDR2 LQKENI. As DNA, the CDR3 is TGTGCCAGCTCACCACCTTCTGGGCCCTACGAGCAGTACTTC. The encoded protein is CASSPPSGPYEQYF.

J is TRBJ1-1 and V is TRBV18; D unresolved. The CDR3 contains 12 residues. Germline assignment: CDR1 KGHSH and CDR2 LQKENI. V gave up 6 bases and J gave up 2 bases, with 7 bases separating them. Written as DNA, the CDR3 is TGTGCCAGCTCTGAAGCTAACACTGAAGCTTTCTTT. It is translated as CASSEANTEAFF. The full variable domain, in which reference TRBV18 and TRBJ1-1 provide the parts outside the CDR3, is NAGVMQNPRHLVRRRGQEARLRCSPMKGHSHVYWYRQLPEEGLKFMVYLQKENIIDESGMPKERFSAEFPKEGPSILRIQQVVRGDSAAYFCASSEANTEAFFGQGTRLTVV.

The chain employs TRBV28 and TRBJ1-2; 10 bases are a match to TRBD1. V lost 6 bases and J lost 7; bases outside the gene matches: 8. The germline gives CDR1 MDHEN, CDR2 SYDVKM. CDR3 length: 14 amino acids. The DNA of the CDR3 is TGTGCCAGCAGGACGGGACAGGGGCGGGTTGGCTACACCTTC. Translating it yields CASRTGQGRVGYTF.

This chain connects TRBV5-1 to TRBJ1-2; D remains unclear. The germline CDR1 and CDR2 sequences are SGHRS and YFSETQ. The CDR3 loop spans 14 amino acids. Trimming took 7 bases from V and 6 from J, leaving 19 bases between them. This CDR3 reads CASRSLAGEDGYTF. The CDR3 DNA follows: TGCGCCAGCCGATCCCTGGCTGGGGAGGATGGCTACACCTTC.

The rearrangement joins TRBV7-2 to TRBJ1-5; tentative D call: TRBD1 (5 bases). Between the trimmed V and J ends, which lost 5 bases and 5 bases, there was a span of 13 bases. From germline, CDR1 is SGHTA and CDR2 FQGNSA. There are 14 residues in the CDR3. The CDR3 here is CASSPRTRDQPQHF. Written as DNA, the CDR3 is TGTGCCAGCAGCCCACGGACACGGGATCAGCCCCAGCATTTT.

This sequence joins TRBV27 and TRBJ2-2; 8 bases are a match to TRBD1. This CDR3 has 14 residues. Trimming cost V 6 bases and J 7 bases; bases outside gene matches: 7. Germline V gives CDR1 MNHEY, CDR2 SMNVEV (reference sequence). CDR3 in amino acids: CASRPQGVHGELFF. The CDR3 DNA is TGTGCCAGCAGGCCACAGGGGGTCCACGGGGAGCTGTTTTTT.